This T cell receptor beta chain was retrieved from a study of OX40 agonist ivuxolimab in advanced cancers. Study-wide background: The dose of intravenous ivuxolimab that patients received every 2 weeks ranged from 0.01 to 10 mg/kg. A male proportion of about 84% was recorded, with mean age 60 years and range roughly 20 to 85.

Clones were read by immunoSEQ multiplex PCR, and TCRdb kept only the in-frame ones, dropping some. The sample yields around 62,000 clones, 85% to 90% seen once. The CDR3 runs 16 residues. The V and J ends lost 4 bases and 6 bases, in that order; junction bases with no gene match: 14. CDR1 SGHDT and CDR2 YYEEEE come from the germline V gene. At baseline, cycle 4 day 1, and cycle 7 day 1, blood was sampled. Concerning this clone itself: Its antigen remains unidentified.

Study findings and constraints: CD8+ T cells were the subset that, on average, had more expanded clones than CD4+.

This chain connects TRBV5-6 to TRBJ1-1; TRBD1 matches 8 bases. The source is an adult with an advanced solid tumor such as melanoma, head and neck, liver or kidney cancer. The sample in question was CD4+ or CD8+ T cells sorted from blood, obtained in a trial of the OX40 agonist ivuxolimab. DNA for the CDR3: TGTGCCAGCAGCCAAGACAGGGGATGGGAGGTCGCTGAAGCTTTCTTT. Amino acid sequence: CASSQDRGWEVAEAFF.